This entry lists 27 T cell receptor beta chains sequenced from one sample in a study of beta chain features in type 1 diabetes. The authors reverse transcribed all of the isolated RNA, so sequencing captured expressed TCRB transcripts. The data were produced by immunoSEQ multiplex PCR, yet TCRdb's version contains in-frame clones alone and is incomplete. The top ten clones hold approximately 0.69% of a sample with approximately 140,000 clones, less than 10% of them seen once. Sequences were obtained from central memory CD4+ T cells from blood. The receptors stem from a woman between 40 and 50 years old in good health.

This clone has only a few counts. CDR3: CASSLLAGVGTQYF. For the CDR3, the DNA is TGTGCCAGCAGTCTTCTAGCGGGGGTGGGTACGCAGTATTTT. V usage is TRBV27 and J usage is TRBJ2-3; 10 nucleotides line up with TRBD2. In germline, CDR1 is MNHEY, CDR2 SMNVEV (reference sequence). The J segment lost 8 bases and the V segment lost 5 bases, leaving 7 bases of the junction unmatched. The CDR3 runs 14 residues.

In its sample, this clone was seen a few times. The chain has TRBV2 and TRBJ1-5; D might be TRBD1 (5 bases). The CDR3 runs 14 residues. CDR1 is SNHLY, CDR2 FYNNEI, per germline. V was shortened by 5 bases and J by 3 bases, with 11 bases between the two germline ends. Here the CDR3 DNA reads TGTGCCAGCAGTTCACAGGATATCAATCAGCCCCAGCATTTT. This codes for CASSSQDINQPQHF.

The chain uses TRBV18 and TRBJ2-2; D remains ambiguous. CDR1 is KGHSH and CDR2 is LQKENI in the germline V gene. V was trimmed by 0 bases and J by 5 bases, leaving 4 bases between them. CDR3 length equals 13 residues. The CDR3 nucleotides are TGTGCCAGCTCACCACCTAGTACCGGGGAGCTGTTTTTT. Translated, it gives CASSPPSTGELFF.

This clone appeared a few times. The chain links TRBV29-1 to TRBJ1-5; 9 nucleotides line up with TRBD1. Germline V gene sequence: CDR1 SQVTM, CDR2 ANQGSEA. Trimming at V came to 5 bases and at J to 2 bases, leaving 4 bases not matched to a gene. This CDR3 has 14 residues. CDR3 amino acids: CSVKDRGRNQPQHF. The CDR3, as DNA: TGCAGCGTTAAGGACAGGGGCCGCAATCAGCCCCAGCATTTT.

The V gene is TRBV5-4, the J gene TRBJ2-5; D not resolved. The CDR3 totals 12 residues. Germline V gives CDR1 SGHNT, CDR2 YYREEE (reference sequence). V lost 4 bases to trimming and J lost 2 bases, with 6 bases between them. CDR3 DNA sequence: TGTGCCAGCAGCCGTCCTCAAGAGACCCAGTACTTC. Translation: CASSRPQETQYF.

This clone was found a few times. The chain recombines TRBV18 with TRBJ2-7; 10 bases agree with TRBD1. Germline-derived CDR1 and CDR2 are KGHSH and LQKENI. V dropped 3 bases and J dropped 3; count of bases not matched to a gene: 5. This CDR3 contains 15 residues. The CDR3 protein is CASSPAGTGDYEQYF. CDR3 bases: TGTGCCAGCTCACCCGCCGGGACAGGGGACTACGAGCAGTACTTC.

The chain links TRBV7-9 to TRBJ2-3; D not certain. Germline-derived CDR1 and CDR2 are SEHNR and FQNEAQ (reference sequence). Trimming took 2 bases from V and 4 from J, leaving 4 bases between them. CDR3 length: 12 amino acids. The DNA for the CDR3 is TGTGCCAGCAGCTTAAAGCCAGATACGCAGTATTTT. Encoded protein: CASSLKPDTQYF. The whole variable domain, remainder taken from reference TRBV7-9 and TRBJ2-3, is DTGVSQNPRHKITKRGQNVTFRCDPISEHNRLYWYRQTLGQGPEFLTYFQNEAQLEKSRLLSDRFSAERPKGSFSTLEIQRTEQGDSAMYLCASSLKPDTQYFGPGTRLTVL.

The chain joins TRBV2 to TRBJ2-3; perhaps TRBD1 as D (5 bases). V was clipped by 7 bases and J by 1 base, with 15 bases between them. The CDR3 is 15 residues long. Germline V gene sequence: CDR1 SNHLY, CDR2 FYNNEI. The CDR3 DNA is TGTGCCAGCACGAGTCAAGGGGCTCGCACAGATACGCAGTATTTT. Translating gives CASTSQGARTDTQYF.

This clone was detected ten times or more. The chain combines TRBV7-6 with TRBJ2-3, with 11 bases that match TRBD2. With V trimmed by 2 bases and J by 5 bases, 21 bases remained unmatched. This CDR3 has 21 residues. The germline V gene encodes CDR1 SGHVS and CDR2 FNYEAQ. CDR3 DNA sequence: TGTGCCAGCAGCTTACTTCCCCCTACTAGCGGGGGCGAACGGGGGATAGATACGCAGTATTTT. It translates to CASSLLPPTSGGERGIDTQYF.

J is TRBJ1-1 and V is TRBV20-1; D unclear. Germline CDR1 and CDR2: DFQATT and SNEGSKA (reference sequence). Trimming took 3 bases from V and 7 from J, leaving 9 bases between them. The CDR3 extends over 11 amino acids. DNA for the CDR3: TGCAGTGCTAGTCCCCCGGGTGAAGCTTTCTTT. Its protein product is CSASPPGEAFF.

The chain carries TRBV7-8 and TRBJ2-5; TRBD2 matches 8 bases. J was trimmed by 2 bases and V by 4 bases; bases with no gene match: 6. CDR3 size: 15 residues. The germline CDR1 and CDR2 sequences are SGHVS and FQNEAQ. Here the CDR3 reads CASSSRLARQETQYF. CDR3 nucleotides: TGTGCCAGCAGCTCCAGACTAGCGAGGCAAGAGACCCAGTACTTC.

The chain couples TRBV11-2 to TRBJ2-1; D gene ambiguous. Looked up from germline, CDR1 is SGHAT and CDR2 is FQNNGV. CDR3 size: 13 residues. V dropped 1 base and J dropped 4 bases, with 5 bases sitting between them. Here the CDR3 DNA reads TGTGCCAGCAGCTTAGCAGGTTACAATGAGCAGTTCTTC. It encodes CASSLAGYNEQFF.

This clone turned up a few times. The CDR3 is CASSLRGGLAYEQYF. CDR3 sequence (DNA): TGCGCCAGCAGCTTGCGCGGTGGACTAGCCTACGAGCAGTACTTC. The rearrangement links TRBV5-1 to TRBJ2-7; 7 bases line up with TRBD2. In germline, CDR1 is SGHRS, CDR2 YFSETQ. V shed 1 base and J 2 bases; nucleotides not matched to a gene: 6. The CDR3 extends over 15 amino acids.

This chain uses TRBV6-6 with TRBJ1-4; 7 positions match TRBD1. The CDR3 is 15 amino acids. V lost 5 bases to trimming and J lost 6 bases; unmatched junction nucleotides: 9. Germline CDR1 is MNHNY and CDR2 is SVGAGI (reference sequence). The CDR3 coding sequence is TGTGCCAGCAGTGCCTCCGGGACAGACTATGAAAAACTGTTTTTT. Translated: CASSASGTDYEKLFF.

The rearrangement uses TRBV5-5 and TRBJ1-5; D possibly corresponds to TRBD1 (6 bases). The CDR3 totals 15 residues. Trimming pared 4 bases from V and 2 bases from J, leaving 13 bases between. The germline V gene has CDR1 SGHKS and CDR2 YYEKEE (reference sequence). CDR3 DNA: TGTGCCAGCAGCCCGCAGCAGGGGCGCAATCAGCCCCAGCATTTT. Its protein product is CASSPQQGRNQPQHF.

The chain uses TRBV9 and TRBJ2-3; D might be TRBD2 (6 bases). V was clipped by 0 bases and J by 3 bases, with 11 bases between them. CDR1 SGDLS and CDR2 YYNGEE come from the germline V gene. CDR3 length: 15 residues. As DNA, the CDR3 is TGTGCCAGCAGCGTAGTGGGGGAGGTGACAGATACGCAGTATTTT. Its protein is CASSVVGEVTDTQYF.

The gene calls are TRBV11-2 and TRBJ1-1; no reliable D call. V was clipped by 0 bases and J by 0 bases, with 11 bases between them. Germline CDR1 SGHAT, CDR2 FQNNGV. The CDR3 is made up of 16 amino acids. In nucleotides, the CDR3 is TGTGCCAGCAGCTTAGATCAGCGCAGACTGAACACTGAAGCTTTCTTT. Translated: CASSLDQRRLNTEAFF.

V and J are TRBV7-2 and TRBJ1-2, with 9 bases identical to TRBD1. J was trimmed by 7 bases and V by 5 bases; bases with no gene match: 8. Per the germline V gene, CDR1 is SGHTA and CDR2 is FQGNSA. This CDR3 spans 14 amino acids. Here the CDR3 DNA reads TGTGCCAGCAGCACATCACAGGGGGCCGGTGGCTACACCTTC. It yields the protein CASSTSQGAGGYTF.

This chain links TRBV5-6 with TRBJ1-5, with 7 bases lining up with TRBD1. There are 15 residues in the CDR3. CDR1 and CDR2 (germline): SGHDT, YYEEEE. Losses at the gene ends were 3 bases for V and 4 bases for J; bases not matched to a gene: 7. The CDR3 nucleotides are TGTGCCAGCAGCTCGGGACAGTCGGCTAATCAGCCCCAGCATTTT. Its protein is CASSSGQSANQPQHF.

This clone was detected only a few times. This chain connects TRBV7-2 to TRBJ2-5; D might be TRBD2 (5 bases). This CDR3 contains 13 residues. V lost 5 bases to trimming and J lost 4 bases, with 11 bases between them. Looked up from germline, CDR1 is SGHTA and CDR2 is FQGNSA. The CDR3 bases are TGTGCCAGCAGCCGCTATGAGGGAGAGACCCAGTACTTC. As protein: CASSRYEGETQYF. The full variable domain, rest sourced from reference TRBV7-2 and TRBJ2-5, is GAGVSQSPSNKVTEKGKDVELRCDPISGHTALYWYRQSLGQGLEFLIYFQGNSAPDKSGLPSDRFSAERTGGSVSTLTIQRTQQEDSAVYLCASSRYEGETQYFGPGTRLLVL.

V is TRBV6-6 and J is TRBJ2-1; TRBD1 is a possible D gene (5 bases). CDR1 and CDR2 (germline): MNHNY, SVGAGI (reference sequence). The CDR3 extends over 15 amino acids. Trimming took 4 bases from V and 4 from J, leaving 14 bases between them. The CDR3 is CASSSPRVDYNEQFF. DNA of the CDR3: TGTGCCAGCAGTTCCCCCAGGGTAGATTACAATGAGCAGTTCTTC.

The chain joins TRBV6-6 to TRBJ2-1, with D perhaps matching TRBD1 (6 bases). The CDR3 has 13 amino acids. Germline loops: CDR1 MNHNY, CDR2 SVGAGI (reference sequence). CDR3 sequence reads: CASLRDTYNEQFF. CDR3 bases: TGTGCTAGCCTTAGGGACACCTACAATGAGCAGTTCTTC.

This clone was recorded a few times. The J gene is TRBJ1-2, the V gene TRBV5-6; D is ambiguous. In germline, CDR1 is SGHDT, CDR2 YYEEEE. This CDR3 spans 13 amino acids. The germline V and J ends were trimmed by 3 bases and 8 bases, with 14 bases remaining between them. CDR3 region: CASSSGRSRGYTF. In DNA, the CDR3 is TGTGCCAGCAGCTCGGGAAGGAGCCGCGGCTACACCTTC.

This clone has ten or more counts. The rearrangement joins TRBV2 to TRBJ2-3; 11 bases agree with TRBD1. CDR3 size: 15 residues. V lost 6 bases, J lost 4 bases, and 6 bases stayed unmatched. Germline V CDR1 and CDR2: SNHLY, FYNNEI. The CDR3, as DNA: TGTGCCAGCAGCGCAGGACAGGGGGCCCCAGATACGCAGTATTTT. The encoded protein is CASSAGQGAPDTQYF.

This chain connects TRBV4-1 to TRBJ1-1, with TRBD1 identical over 7 bases. Trimming took 8 bases from V and 11 from J; bases not matched to a gene: 14. CDR1 MGHRA and CDR2 YSYEKL come from the germline V gene. The CDR3 contains 13 residues. The CDR3 nucleotides are TGCGCCAGCCTCGCTAACTCCGGGACAGCGGCTTTCTTT. Translated: CASLANSGTAAFF.

This clone was counted a few times. The chain couples TRBV5-1 to TRBJ2-7; possible D gene TRBD2, 5 bases. The CDR3 contains 17 residues. Per the germline V gene, CDR1 is SGHRS and CDR2 is YFSETQ. The V end was cut by 0 bases, the J end by 9 bases, with 25 bases between. CDR3 amino acids: CASSLGPQTTPPRAQYF. In DNA, the CDR3 is TGCGCCAGCAGCTTGGGCCCCCAGACTACCCCACCTCGCGCGCAGTACTTC.

The gene calls are TRBV7-9 and TRBJ1-1; D is possibly TRBD1 (5 bases). Trimming removed 1 base at V and 1 base at J, with 13 bases between. The V gene's germline CDR1 is SEHNR and CDR2 FQNEAQ (reference sequence). The length of the CDR3 is 16 residues. The CDR3 is CASSLGVGAPNTEAFF. The CDR3 nucleotides read TGTGCCAGCAGCTTAGGCGTTGGGGCACCGAACACTGAAGCTTTCTTT.